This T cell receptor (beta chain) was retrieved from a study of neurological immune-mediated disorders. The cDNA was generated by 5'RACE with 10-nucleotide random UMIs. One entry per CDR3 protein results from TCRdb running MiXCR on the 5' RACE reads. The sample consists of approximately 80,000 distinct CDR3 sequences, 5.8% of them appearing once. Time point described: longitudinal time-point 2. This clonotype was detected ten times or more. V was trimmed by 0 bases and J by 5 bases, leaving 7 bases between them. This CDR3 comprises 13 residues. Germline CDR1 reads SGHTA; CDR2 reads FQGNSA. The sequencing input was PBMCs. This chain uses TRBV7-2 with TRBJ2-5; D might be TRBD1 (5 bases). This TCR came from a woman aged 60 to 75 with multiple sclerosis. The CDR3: CASSLARVETQYF. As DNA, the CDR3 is TGTGCCAGCAGCTTAGCCAGGGTCGAGACCCAGTACTTC.